The TCR beta chain described here comes from a study of Ad26.COV2.S vaccination and SARS-CoV-2 variants. This clone has just a few counts. Other DNA sequences from this sample encode an identical CDR3 as well. Only in-frame clones appear in the TCRdb table, and some are missing; sequencing was by immunoSEQ multiplex PCR. The table shows over 110,000 clones, with approximately 90% occurring only once. This CDR3 region has 15 residues. V shed 5 bases and J shed 0 bases, with 13 bases lying between them. Germline CDR1 and CDR2: MDHEN and SYDVKM. The specimen was peripheral blood, collected after recovery from COVID-19. The receptor was derived from a human donor who had recovered from COVID-19. The chain has TRBV28 and TRBJ1-1; D is unclear. The CDR3 protein is CASSRRGLLNTEAFF. The CDR3 DNA is TGTGCCAGCAGTCGGCGCGGCCTTTTGAACACTGAAGCTTTCTTT.